This entry lists 29 T cell receptor beta chains sequenced from one sample in a study of blood T cells in healthy people across ages. Using a J-beta primer mix together with a sample-barcoded 5' primer, a second PCR was run for roughly 6 to 12 cycles. TCRdb used MiXCR to reprocess the 5' RACE reads, holding one entry per CDR3 protein. This sample has about 900,000 distinct CDR3 sequences, with under 50% found just once. Sequencing was performed on blood. These receptors were obtained from a man aged 25-45 years in good health.

This clonotype has only a few counts. J is TRBJ2-3 and V is TRBV7-2; D not certain. Germline V lookup: CDR1 SGHTA, CDR2 FQGNSA. With 8 bases removed from V and 6 bases from J, the gap between germline ends came to 12 bases. The CDR3 runs 12 residues. CDR3 DNA sequence: TGTGCCAGCGGTCAGACCAGGGATACGCAGTATTTT. This codes for CASGQTRDTQYF.

This clonotype showed up just a few times. The chain combines TRBV29-1 with TRBJ1-2, with a possible D match to TRBD1 (6 bases). Germline CDR1 and CDR2: SQVTM and ANQGSEA. This CDR3 is built from 13 residues. The germline V and J ends were trimmed by 4 bases and 3 bases, with 12 bases remaining between them. CDR3 DNA sequence: TGCAGCGTTGTAAGGGGGGCAGACTATGGCTACACCTTC. Translation: CSVVRGADYGYTF.

This clonotype was recorded a few times. This chain connects TRBV6-5 to TRBJ1-1, with unresolved D. Deletions cut 0 bases from V and 5 bases from J, with 10 bases between. The CDR3 spans 14 residues. Germline V lookup: CDR1 MNHEY, CDR2 SVGAGI. CDR3 coding DNA: TGTGCCAGCAGTTACTCTCGGCAGAGGACTGAAGCTTTCTTT. This encodes CASSYSRQRTEAFF.

This chain links TRBV10-3 with TRBJ2-3; perhaps TRBD2 as D (6 bases). The CDR3 contains 13 residues. Trimming cost V 7 bases and J 4 bases, with 12 bases left between them. Germline lookup yields CDR1 ENHRY and CDR2 SYGVKD. CDR3 sequence (DNA): TGTGCCATCAACCGGGGGACGCCAGATACGCAGTATTTT. Its protein is CAINRGTPDTQYF.

V is TRBV12-3 or TRBV12-4 and J is TRBJ2-3; 14 nucleotides match TRBD2. This CDR3 comprises 18 residues. V trimming: 5 bases; J trimming: 6 bases; junction bases outside the gene matches: 13. The CDR3 loop reads CASSPRGSTSGGADTQYF. The CDR3 nucleotides read TGTGCCAGCAGTCCCCGGGGCTCGACTAGCGGGGGGGCTGATACGCAGTATTTT.

V gene TRBV7-9 combines with J gene TRBJ2-1; tentative D call: TRBD2 (5 bases). Trimming cost V 5 bases and J 6 bases, with 23 bases left between them. The CDR3 consists of 17 residues. Germline values: CDR1 SEHNR, CDR2 FQNEAQ (reference sequence). CDR3 bases: TGTGCCAGCAGCCTAGGCCTTAGGCTAGCCTCCCCCAATGAGCAGTTCTTC. Residues: CASSLGLRLASPNEQFF. Supplemented by reference TRBV7-9 and TRBJ2-1, the full variable domain reads DTGVSQNPRHKITKRGQNVTFRCDPISEHNRLYWYRQTLGQGPEFLTYFQNEAQLEKSRLLSDRFSAERPKGSFSTLEIQRTEQGDSAMYLCASSLGLRLASPNEQFFGPGTRLTVL.

This rearrangement joins TRBV7-9 to TRBJ1-1, with D hard to call. The CDR3 has 13 amino acids. Trimming pared 0 bases from V and 10 bases from J, leaving 12 bases between. Germline V CDR1 and CDR2: SEHNR, FQNEAQ (reference sequence). The CDR3 coding sequence is TGTGCCAGCAGCTTAGCAGGCAGGCTAGCAGCTTTCTTT. Amino acids: CASSLAGRLAAFF.

The rearrangement joins TRBV4-2 to TRBJ2-3; D may be TRBD1 (6 bases). The CDR3 runs 15 residues. Trimming cost V 3 bases and J 0 bases, with 10 bases left between them. CDR1 is LGHNA and CDR2 is YNFKEQ in the germline V gene. CDR3 amino acids: CASSQDRASTDTQYF. The CDR3 DNA follows: TGTGCCAGCAGCCAGGACAGAGCTAGCACAGATACGCAGTATTTT.

The V call is TRBV12-3 or TRBV12-4, the J call TRBJ1-1; 9 positions match TRBD1. V trimming: 5 bases; J trimming: 4 bases; junction bases outside the gene matches: 14. CDR3 length equals 17 residues. The CDR3, as DNA: TGTGCCAGCAGTACGCTTTCGACAGGGGGTAAGGGCACTGAAGCTTTCTTT. Amino acids: CASSTLSTGGKGTEAFF.

The chain is built from TRBV3-1 and TRBJ2-7; D could derive from TRBD1 or TRBD2 (5 bases each). The CDR3 is made up of 17 amino acids. The germline V and J ends were trimmed by 1 base and 0 bases, with 16 bases remaining between them. Germline V CDR1 and CDR2: LGHDT, YNNKEL (reference sequence). The CDR3, as DNA: TGTGCCAGCAGCCAAGTTTGGGGCGGGCAGGGCTCCTACGAGCAGTACTTC. Translated, it gives CASSQVWGGQGSYEQYF.

This clonotype was detected a few times. The chain uses TRBV12-3 or TRBV12-4 and TRBJ2-1; TRBD1 aligns across 10 bases. V trimming: 6 bases; J trimming: 7 bases; junction bases outside the gene matches: 9. The CDR3 covers 15 residues. CDR3 nucleotide sequence: TGTGCCAGCAGCCGCGGACAGGGGGAGAAGAATGAGCAGTTCTTC. Translating it yields CASSRGQGEKNEQFF.

The gene calls are TRBV10-3 and TRBJ2-4, with TRBD1 as a possible D gene (6 bases). The germline V gene encodes CDR1 ENHRY and CDR2 SYGVKD. Trimming stripped 2 bases from V and 0 bases from J, with 11 bases between. This CDR3 is built from 16 residues. In DNA form, the CDR3 reads TGTGCCATCAGTGAGCGGACAGCCCTAGCCAAAAACATTCAGTACTTC. This translates into CAISERTALAKNIQYF.

This chain uses TRBV20-1 with TRBJ1-5; 8 bases line up with TRBD1. Germline-derived CDR1 and CDR2 are DFQATT and SNEGSKA (reference sequence). J was trimmed by 7 bases and V by 3 bases; bases with no gene match: 5. This CDR3 has 13 amino acids. In DNA form, the CDR3 reads TGCAGTGCTAGCCAGACAGGGGAGCAGCCCCAGCATTTT. Encoded protein: CSASQTGEQPQHF.

In its sample, this clonotype was seen a few times. The gene calls are TRBV9 and TRBJ2-1, with D possibly TRBD2 on 6 matching bases. This CDR3 region has 15 residues. Per the germline V gene, CDR1 is SGDLS and CDR2 is YYNGEE. Deletions cut 3 bases from V and 3 bases from J, with 13 bases between. The DNA of the CDR3 is TGTGCCAGCAGCGAAACCGGGACTTTCTACAATGAGCAGTTCTTC. Its protein is CASSETGTFYNEQFF.

This clonotype was counted many times. The chain carries TRBV3-1 and TRBJ2-1; 12 positions agree with TRBD2. With V trimmed by 4 bases and J by 15 bases, 10 bases remained unmatched. The CDR3 spans 14 residues. The germline gives CDR1 LGHDT, CDR2 YNNKEL (reference sequence). In DNA form, the CDR3 reads TGTGCCAGCAGCCCGGCTAGCGGGGGGGCCAAGGCGTTCTTC. Its protein product is CASSPASGGAKAFF.

A few counts support this clonotype. The chain couples TRBV28 to TRBJ2-5; TRBD2 might be the D (6 bases). CDR1 and CDR2 (germline): MDHEN, SYDVKM. The CDR3 is 14 amino acids. The ends were cut back, 6 bases at V and 3 bases at J, with 14 bases in the middle. The CDR3 region is CASRGTGRKETQYF. As DNA, the CDR3 is TGTGCCAGCAGAGGGACTGGACGTAAAGAGACCCAGTACTTC.

A word on this clonotype: This clone may be a read error of a much larger clone one base away. This chain connects TRBV7-2 to TRBJ2-7; the D call may be TRBD1 or TRBD2 (5 bases each). CDR1 is SGHTA and CDR2 is FQGNSA in the germline V gene. With 3 bases removed from V and 7 bases from J, the gap between germline ends came to 19 bases. The CDR3 is made up of 15 amino acids. The CDR3 protein is CASSFRGQEYNEQYF. CDR3 in DNA: TGTGCCAGCAGCTTCCGGGGCCAGGAATACAATGAGCAGTACTTC.

V usage is TRBV14 and J usage is TRBJ2-2; possible D gene TRBD2, 6 bases. The length of the CDR3 is 15 residues. Trimming cost V 3 bases and J 2 bases, with 10 bases left between them. CDR1 and CDR2 from the germline V gene are SGHDN and FVKESK. Here the CDR3 reads CASSQVGTNTGELFF. Written as DNA, the CDR3 is TGTGCCAGCAGCCAGGTTGGGACTAACACCGGGGAGCTGTTTTTT.

J is TRBJ1-2 and V is TRBV4-2; 7 bases align to TRBD1. Germline trimming cut 8 bases from V and 0 bases from J; bases unmatched to any gene: 3. Germline-derived CDR1 and CDR2 are LGHNA and YNFKEQ. This CDR3 has 13 amino acids. The DNA of the CDR3 is TGTGCCAGCGACCAGGGGGCTAACTATGGCTACACCTTC. This gives the protein CASDQGANYGYTF.

This clonotype has more than one count but fewer than ten. The V call is TRBV5-1, the J call TRBJ1-1; tentatively, D is TRBD1 (5 bases). V shed 1 base and J shed 11 bases, with 12 bases lying between them. CDR1 and CDR2 (germline): SGHRS, YFSETQ. The CDR3 is made up of 12 amino acids. The CDR3 spells CASSLRGADAFF. For the CDR3, the DNA is TGCGCCAGCAGCTTGCGAGGGGCGGATGCTTTCTTT.

The chain has TRBV4-1 and TRBJ1-1; D perhaps matches TRBD1 (6 bases). V lost 0 bases, J lost 0 bases, and 11 bases lay in between. CDR1 and CDR2 from the germline V gene are MGHRA and YSYEKL. CDR3 length: 16 residues. CDR3 DNA sequence: TGCGCCAGCAGCCAAGATAACAGGGCACTGAACACTGAAGCTTTCTTT. Encoded protein: CASSQDNRALNTEAFF.

The gene calls are TRBV5-1 and TRBJ2-3; D remains ambiguous. This CDR3 is built from 14 residues. Germline CDR1 SGHRS, CDR2 YFSETQ. V lost 2 bases to trimming and J lost 5 bases, with 12 bases between them. The CDR3 region has the DNA TGCGCCAGCAGCTTTCTGTCGCTCCAAGATACGCAGTATTTT. Residues: CASSFLSLQDTQYF.

This clonotype appeared once. The chain carries TRBV6-1 and TRBJ2-3; maybe TRBD1 (8 bases). The CDR3 has 19 residues. V was cut by 7 bases and J by 0 bases, with 26 bases left in between. Looked up from germline, CDR1 is MNHNS and CDR2 is SASEGT. In nucleotides, the CDR3 is TGTGCCAGCACCCCTCGGAGGGGGACAGGAGCGGGGAGCACAGATACGCAGTATTTT. Amino acids: CASTPRRGTGAGSTDTQYF.

The chain employs TRBV3-1 and TRBJ2-1; 8 nucleotides align to TRBD2. V lost 7 bases, J lost 0 bases, and 5 bases stayed unmatched. The CDR3 totals 15 residues. In germline, CDR1 is LGHDT, CDR2 YNNKEL (reference sequence). This CDR3 is CASTGGESSYNEQFF. The CDR3 nucleotides read TGTGCCAGCACGGGGGGGGAGAGCTCCTACAATGAGCAGTTCTTC.

The chain is built from TRBV6-5 and TRBJ1-1; the D gene is possibly TRBD1 (5 bases). Trimming pared 0 bases from V and 9 bases from J, leaving 14 bases between. CDR1 is MNHEY and CDR2 is SVGAGI in the germline V gene. This CDR3 has 14 amino acids. In DNA, the CDR3 is TGTGCCAGCAGTTACTCACCCGGGGACGAGAAAGCTTTCTTT. Residues: CASSYSPGDEKAFF.

The rearrangement uses TRBV5-1 and TRBJ2-7; D possibly corresponds to TRBD1 (6 bases). CDR1 is SGHRS and CDR2 is YFSETQ in the germline V gene. V was shortened by 0 bases and J by 1 base, with 11 bases between the two germline ends. This CDR3 has 15 amino acids. The CDR3 coding sequence is TGCGCCAGCAGCTTGGGGGACAAACCTTCCTACGAGCAGTACTTC. As protein: CASSLGDKPSYEQYF.

The chain recombines TRBV11-2 with TRBJ2-3; no firm D call. The CDR3 spans 13 residues. Trimming took off 4 bases at V and 2 bases at J, with 7 bases between the two ends. CDR1 is SGHAT, CDR2 FQNNGV, per germline. The DNA of the CDR3 is TGTGCCAGCAGCTGGTCGTTCACAGATACGCAGTATTTT. Encoded protein: CASSWSFTDTQYF. Full variable domain (remainder filled in from reference TRBV11-2 and TRBJ2-3): EAGVAQSPRYKIIEKRQSVAFWCNPISGHATLYWYQQILGQGPKLLIQFQNNGVVDDSQLPKDRFSAERLKGVDSTLKIQPAKLEDSAVYLCASSWSFTDTQYFGPGTRLTVL.

The CDR3 DNA reads as TGCAGTGCCAACCGCCTTCGGGAGTCTTCAGCTCATGAGCAGTTCTTC. Its protein is CSANRLRESSAHEQFF. The chain recombines TRBV20-1 with TRBJ2-1; tentatively, D is TRBD2 (6 bases). The germline V gene has CDR1 DFQATT and CDR2 SNEGSKA (reference sequence). This CDR3 comprises 16 residues. Trimming took 6 bases from V and 8 from J, leaving 26 bases between them.

This clonotype was detected a few times. This chain joins TRBV12-3 or TRBV12-4 and TRBJ2-5; D is possibly TRBD2 (6 bases). V lost 7 bases, J lost 5 bases, and 11 bases lay in between. The CDR3 runs 12 residues. CDR3 nucleotide sequence: TGTGCCAGCACGGACGGAGGGGAGACCCAGTACTTC. It specifies CASTDGGETQYF.